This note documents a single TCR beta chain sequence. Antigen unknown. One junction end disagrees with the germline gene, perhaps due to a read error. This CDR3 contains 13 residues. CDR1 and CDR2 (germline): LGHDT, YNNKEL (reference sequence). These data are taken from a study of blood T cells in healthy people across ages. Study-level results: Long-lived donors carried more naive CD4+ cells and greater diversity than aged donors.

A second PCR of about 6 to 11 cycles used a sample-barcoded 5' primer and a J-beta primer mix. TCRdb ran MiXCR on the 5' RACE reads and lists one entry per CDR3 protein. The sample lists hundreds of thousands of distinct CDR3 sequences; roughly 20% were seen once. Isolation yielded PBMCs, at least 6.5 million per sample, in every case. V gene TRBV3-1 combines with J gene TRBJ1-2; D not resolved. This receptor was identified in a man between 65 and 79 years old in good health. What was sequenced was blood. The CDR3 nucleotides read TGTGCCAGCAGCCCTACAGCAAACTATGGCTACGCCTTC. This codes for CASSPTANYGYAF.